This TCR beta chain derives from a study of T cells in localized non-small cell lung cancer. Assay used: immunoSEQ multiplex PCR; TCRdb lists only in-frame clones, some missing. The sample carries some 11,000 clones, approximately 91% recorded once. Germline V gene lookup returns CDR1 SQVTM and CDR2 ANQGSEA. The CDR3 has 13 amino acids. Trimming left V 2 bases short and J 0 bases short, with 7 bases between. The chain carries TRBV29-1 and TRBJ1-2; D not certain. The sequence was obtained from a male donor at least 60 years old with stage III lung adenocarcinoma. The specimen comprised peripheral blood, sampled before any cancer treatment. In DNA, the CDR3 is TGCAGCGTTGAATGGGGAGCTAACTATGGCTACACCTTC. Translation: CSVEWGANYGYTF.